The 31 T cell receptor beta chains presented below share a single source sample, sequenced in a study of control samples from healthy donors and cancer patients. The repertoire was sequenced with immunoSEQ multiplex PCR; TCRdb's copy has only in-frame clones and lacks some. The sample holds just under 150,000 clones; around 92% are singletons and the top ten take 3% to 3.5%. Sequencing input: blood. The receptors were gathered from a man aged 25 to 40 in good health.

The chain has TRBV6-5 and TRBJ1-2, with D possibly being TRBD1 (5 bases). Germline V gene data show CDR1 as MNHEY and CDR2 as SVGAGI. The CDR3 spans 14 residues. The V and J ends lost 6 bases and 2 bases respectively, with 13 bases between them. The CDR3 loop reads CASSRDGGNYGYTF. CDR3 sequence (DNA): TGTGCCAGCAGCCGGGACGGGGGGAACTATGGCTACACCTTC.

The V gene is TRBV24-1, the J gene TRBJ1-5, with a tentative D call TRBD1 (5 bases). V was pared by 4 bases and J by 8 bases, with 17 bases between. The CDR3 totals 15 residues. CDR1 is KGHDR, CDR2 SFDVKD, per germline. CDR3 protein: CATSEAGPGGEPQHF. DNA of the CDR3: TGTGCCACCAGTGAGGCCGGACCCGGGGGGGAGCCCCAGCATTTT.

The J gene is TRBJ1-1, the V gene TRBV5-1; the match to TRBD1 covers 7 bases. This CDR3 is built from 16 residues. With V trimmed by 4 bases and J by 1 base, 10 bases remained unmatched. CDR1 SGHRS and CDR2 YFSETQ come from the germline V gene. CDR3 nucleotide sequence: TGCGCCAGCAGCCACGACAGGGATAGCAGGAACACTGAAGCTTTCTTT. Translation gives CASSHDRDSRNTEAFF.

This clone was found a few times. The chain has TRBV11-2 and TRBJ1-1, with D possibly TRBD1 on 5 matching bases. Looked up from germline, CDR1 is SGHAT and CDR2 is FQNNGV. The CDR3 extends over 15 amino acids. Trimming removed 4 bases from V and 3 bases from J, with 15 bases in between. The CDR3 DNA follows: TGTGCCAGCAGCTGGGAGGGGATATCGGACACTGAAGCTTTCTTT. Amino acids: CASSWEGISDTEAFF.

The chain is built from TRBV7-3 and TRBJ1-1, with TRBD1 matching over 9 bases. The germline V gene encodes CDR1 SGHTA and CDR2 FQGTGA. V lost 4 bases and J lost 4; bases outside the gene matches: 4. The CDR3 runs to 14 residues. Here the CDR3 reads CASSSTGGGTEAFF. CDR3 nucleotide sequence: TGTGCCAGCAGCTCGACAGGGGGAGGCACTGAAGCTTTCTTT. Full variable domain (rest looked up from reference TRBV7-3 and TRBJ1-1): GAGVSQTPSNKVTEKGKYVELRCDPISGHTALYWYRQSLGQGPEFLIYFQGTGAADDSGLPNDRFFAVRPEGSVSTLKIQRTERGDSAVYLCASSSTGGGTEAFFGQGTRLTVV.

This rearrangement joins TRBV9 to TRBJ1-1; D uncertain. This CDR3 is 14 amino acids long. V shed 0 bases and J shed 1 base, with 7 bases lying between them. Germline assignment: CDR1 SGDLS and CDR2 YYNGEE. The CDR3: CASSVALGNTEAFF. CDR3 DNA sequence: TGTGCCAGCAGCGTAGCCCTAGGGAACACTGAAGCTTTCTTT. Full variable domain (outside the CDR3, taken from reference TRBV9 and TRBJ1-1): DSGVTQTPKHLITATGQRVTLRCSPRSGDLSVYWYQQSLDQGLQFLIQYYNGEERAKGNILERFSAQQFPDLHSELNLSSLELGDSALYFCASSVALGNTEAFFGQGTRLTVV.

The gene calls are TRBV7-2 and TRBJ1-2; TRBD1 might be the D (5 bases). Germline V CDR1 and CDR2: SGHTA, FQGNSA. This CDR3 spans 13 amino acids. V lost 2 bases, J lost 2 bases, and 6 bases lay in between. CDR3: CASSLRTNYGYTF. Written as DNA, the CDR3 is TGTGCCAGCAGCTTAAGGACAAACTATGGCTACACCTTC. The full variable domain, its missing parts supplied by reference TRBV7-2 and TRBJ1-2, is GAGVSQSPSNKVTEKGKDVELRCDPISGHTALYWYRQSLGQGLEFLIYFQGNSAPDKSGLPSDRFSAERTGGSVSTLTIQRTQQEDSAVYLCASSLRTNYGYTFGSGTRLTVV.

The chain employs TRBV7-9 and TRBJ1-3; D possibly corresponds to TRBD1 (5 bases). Germline CDR1 is SEHNR and CDR2 is FQNEAQ (reference sequence). V lost 1 base and J 0 bases, leaving 7 bases between the germline ends. The CDR3 runs 15 residues. The CDR3 coding sequence is TGTGCCAGCAGCTTAGGGGGGGACTCTGGAAACACCATATATTTT. Translating gives CASSLGGDSGNTIYF.

The chain couples TRBV5-1 to TRBJ2-3; the match to TRBD2 covers 12 bases. Trimming removed 1 base from V and 5 bases from J; junction bases left unmatched: 14. The CDR3 spans 19 residues. Germline V gene data show CDR1 as SGHRS and CDR2 as YFSETQ. CDR3 coding DNA: TGCGCCAGCAGCTTGAGAACATCGACTAGCGGGGGACGGGTAGATACGCAGTATTTT. This sequence encodes CASSLRTSTSGGRVDTQYF.

The chain couples TRBV12-5 to TRBJ1-6, with a weak D call TRBD1 (6 bases). V was trimmed by 0 bases and J by 10 bases, leaving 16 bases between them. Germline V gene sequence: CDR1 LGHNT, CDR2 FRNRAP. The CDR3 has 16 amino acids. The CDR3 nucleotides are TGTGCTAGTGGTTTGGTACAGATCAGGGGCGGATCACCCCTCCACTTT. Translated, it gives CASGLVQIRGGSPLHF.

This clone was recorded once. V is TRBV7-8 and J is TRBJ2-7; D is unresolved. The CDR3 totals 15 residues. Germline loops: CDR1 SGHVS, CDR2 FQNEAQ. Trimming pared 1 base from V and 3 bases from J, leaving 13 bases between. The CDR3 region is CASSLEASPSYEQYF. CDR3 sequence (DNA): TGTGCCAGCAGCTTAGAGGCTAGTCCAAGCTACGAGCAGTACTTC.

Concerning this clone itself: At the DNA level, this CDR3 is encoded by other sequences in the same sample as well. The rearrangement uses TRBV19 and TRBJ1-1, with D hard to call. V lost 1 base to trimming and J lost 2 bases, with 2 bases between them. Germline V CDR1 and CDR2: LNHDA, SQIVND (reference sequence). The CDR3 covers 12 residues. CDR3 in DNA: TGTGCCAGTAGTATAGGCAACACTGAAGCTTTCTTT. Amino acid sequence: CASSIGNTEAFF.

The V and J genes are TRBV5-1 and TRBJ1-3, with TRBD1 matching over 10 bases. This CDR3 region has 15 residues. Trimming removed 5 bases from V and 3 bases from J; junction bases left unmatched: 5. Germline V gene data show CDR1 as SGHRS and CDR2 as YFSETQ. CDR3 bases: TGCGCCAGCAGACCGACAGGGGGCATTGGAAACACCATATATTTT. This translates into CASRPTGGIGNTIYF.

The chain recombines TRBV19 with TRBJ2-1; no clear D gene. The germline V gene encodes CDR1 LNHDA and CDR2 SQIVND (reference sequence). Deletions cut 10 bases from V and 6 bases from J, with 10 bases between. The CDR3 has 11 amino acids. The CDR3 loop reads CATGLVNEQFF. The CDR3 coding sequence is TGTGCCACCGGGTTGGTCAATGAGCAGTTCTTC.

The chain recombines TRBV5-1 with TRBJ1-6, with 7 bases matching TRBD1. V gave up 4 bases and J gave up 5 bases; unmatched junction bases: 6. The CDR3 sequence is 15 residues long. CDR1 and CDR2 (germline): SGHRS, YFSETQ. CDR3 in DNA: TGCGCCAGCAGCATGCGACAGGGTAATAATTCACCCCTCCACTTT. Its translation is CASSMRQGNNSPLHF.

V and J are TRBV6-4 and TRBJ2-2, with 7 positions matching TRBD1. Looked up from germline, CDR1 is MRHNA and CDR2 is SNTAGT. The CDR3 totals 14 residues. J lost 5 bases, V lost 6 bases, and 6 bases had no gene match. The CDR3 spells CASREGAGTGELFF. In nucleotides, the CDR3 is TGTGCCAGCAGAGAGGGGGCTGGGACCGGGGAGCTGTTTTTT.

This sequence joins TRBV5-1 and TRBJ2-7; a possible D gene is TRBD1 (6 bases). V was clipped by 0 bases and J by 3 bases, with 13 bases between them. Germline lookup yields CDR1 SGHRS and CDR2 YFSETQ. This CDR3 spans 15 amino acids. The CDR3 region has the DNA TGCGCCAGCAGCTTGGCCGGGGACACACACTACGAGCAGTACTTC. This codes for CASSLAGDTHYEQYF.

The CDR3, as DNA: TGTGCCAGCAGCCAGGCCGATGAAAAACTGTTTTTT. Protein: CASSQADEKLFF. The chain recombines TRBV7-9 with TRBJ1-4; D not certain. Germline loops: CDR1 SEHNR, CDR2 FQNEAQ (reference sequence). Between the trimmed V and J ends, which lost 5 bases and 6 bases, there was a span of 7 bases. There are 12 residues in the CDR3.

CDR3 nucleotide sequence: TGCAGCGTTGATGGTCCCTTGAATGAGCAGTTCTTC. It is translated as CSVDGPLNEQFF. The rearrangement links TRBV29-1 to TRBJ2-1, with D unclear. Germline V CDR1 and CDR2: SQVTM, ANQGSEA. The germline V and J ends were trimmed by 3 bases and 7 bases, with 10 bases remaining between them. The CDR3 is made up of 12 amino acids.

The J gene is TRBJ2-3, the V gene TRBV11-2; 7 nucleotides align to TRBD1. Trimming removed 7 bases from V and 5 bases from J; junction bases left unmatched: 12. Germline assignment: CDR1 SGHAT and CDR2 FQNNGV. The CDR3 length is 15 residues. The CDR3 reads CASNSRGGEGDTQYF. For the CDR3, the DNA is TGTGCCAGCAATTCCCGAGGGGGCGAAGGAGATACGCAGTATTTT.

This clone appeared a single time. The chain is built from TRBV7-9 and TRBJ1-1; 9 bases line up with TRBD1. V gave up 5 bases and J gave up 1 base; unmatched junction bases: 5. CDR1 and CDR2 from the germline V gene are SEHNR and FQNEAQ (reference sequence). CDR3 length: 15 residues. The CDR3 coding sequence is TGTGCCAGCAGCGCATGGACAGGGGAGAACACTGAAGCTTTCTTT. It translates to CASSAWTGENTEAFF.

The rearrangement links TRBV7-9 to TRBJ1-1, with 7 bases that match TRBD1. The germline V gene encodes CDR1 SEHNR and CDR2 FQNEAQ (reference sequence). The J segment lost 1 base and the V segment lost 7 bases, leaving 6 bases of the junction unmatched. The CDR3 covers 14 residues. In DNA form, the CDR3 reads TGTGCCAGCAACCAACAGGGGAGGAACACTGAAGCTTTCTTT. The encoded protein is CASNQQGRNTEAFF.

The chain employs TRBV24-1 and TRBJ2-2; no clear D gene. This CDR3 contains 13 residues. Looked up from germline, CDR1 is KGHDR and CDR2 is SFDVKD. Deletions cut 0 bases from V and 5 bases from J, with 3 bases between. As DNA, the CDR3 is TGTGCCACCAGTGATTTGCGTACCGGGGAGCTGTTTTTT. Amino acid sequence: CATSDLRTGELFF.

This chain connects TRBV27 to TRBJ1-5, with 8 bases identical to TRBD1. The CDR3 is 14 amino acids. Germline CDR1 MNHEY, CDR2 SMNVEV (reference sequence). V trimming: 4 bases; J trimming: 7 bases; junction bases outside the gene matches: 6. The CDR3 reads CASSSGQGGQPQHF. The CDR3 DNA follows: TGTGCCAGCAGTTCCGGACAGGGTGGCCAGCCCCAGCATTTT.

This chain joins TRBV29-1 and TRBJ2-7; D is possibly TRBD2 (5 bases). This CDR3 contains 16 residues. The ends were cut back, 4 bases at V and 2 bases at J, with 21 bases in the middle. The germline V gene encodes CDR1 SQVTM and CDR2 ANQGSEA. The CDR3 loop is CSVVPGGSTITYEQYF. DNA for the CDR3: TGCAGCGTTGTCCCCGGAGGCTCTACAATTACCTACGAGCAGTACTTC.

A word on this clone: The sample has other DNA sequences that encode this CDR3 too. This rearrangement joins TRBV18 to TRBJ1-1; D is perhaps TRBD1 (5 bases). The CDR3 runs to 16 residues. V was cut by 1 base and J by 2 bases, with 14 bases left in between. Germline V gene lookup returns CDR1 KGHSH and CDR2 LQKENI. CDR3 residues: CASSPLAGVENTEAFF. The CDR3 nucleotides read TGTGCCAGCTCACCACTGGCGGGGGTTGAAAACACTGAAGCTTTCTTT. The full variable domain, rest sourced from reference TRBV18 and TRBJ1-1, is NAGVMQNPRHLVRRRGQEARLRCSPMKGHSHVYWYRQLPEEGLKFMVYLQKENIIDESGMPKERFSAEFPKEGPSILRIQQVVRGDSAAYFCASSPLAGVENTEAFFGQGTRLTVV.

The CDR3 DNA sequence: TGTGCCAGCAGCGTAGAGGCCATAGCGGCAGGAGGAGATACGCAGTATTTT. Translating gives CASSVEAIAAGGDTQYF. This rearrangement joins TRBV9 to TRBJ2-3; weak D call: TRBD2 (6 bases). CDR1 is SGDLS and CDR2 is YYNGEE in the germline V gene. This CDR3 has 17 residues. V dropped 0 bases and J dropped 5 bases, with 19 bases sitting between them.

The rearrangement uses TRBV5-6 and TRBJ2-7; TRBD2 matches at 9 bases. V was clipped by 1 base and J by 5 bases; unmatched bases: 10. CDR3 length: 16 residues. Germline V gives CDR1 SGHDT, CDR2 YYEEEE. CDR3 in DNA: TGTGCCAGCAGCTTGACGCGGGGGGGCCAAGTCGACGAGCAGTACTTC. Its translation is CASSLTRGGQVDEQYF.

V gene TRBV5-1 combines with J gene TRBJ1-4; D unresolved. The germline CDR1 and CDR2 sequences are SGHRS and YFSETQ. V was clipped by 0 bases and J by 5 bases, with 8 bases between them. The CDR3 is made up of 14 amino acids. CDR3 DNA sequence: TGCGCCAGCAGCTTGGGACTTGGGAATGAAAAACTGTTTTTT. Translated, it gives CASSLGLGNEKLFF.

This chain links TRBV6-5 with TRBJ2-3; tentative D call: TRBD2 (5 bases). V lost 0 bases, J lost 5 bases, and 6 bases lay in between. This CDR3 contains 13 residues. CDR1 is MNHEY and CDR2 is SVGAGI in the germline V gene. CDR3 residues: CASSYSLGDTQYF. The CDR3 coding sequence is TGTGCCAGCAGTTACTCACTAGGAGATACGCAGTATTTT.

The chain has TRBV4-1 and TRBJ1-2; a possible D gene is TRBD1 (5 bases). Per the germline V gene, CDR1 is MGHRA and CDR2 is YSYEKL. The CDR3 consists of 15 residues. Trimming took 1 base from V and 7 from J, leaving 16 bases between them. The chain's CDR3 is CASSQVPGDRGGYTF. In DNA form, the CDR3 reads TGCGCCAGCAGCCAAGTTCCCGGGGACCGCGGTGGCTACACCTTC.